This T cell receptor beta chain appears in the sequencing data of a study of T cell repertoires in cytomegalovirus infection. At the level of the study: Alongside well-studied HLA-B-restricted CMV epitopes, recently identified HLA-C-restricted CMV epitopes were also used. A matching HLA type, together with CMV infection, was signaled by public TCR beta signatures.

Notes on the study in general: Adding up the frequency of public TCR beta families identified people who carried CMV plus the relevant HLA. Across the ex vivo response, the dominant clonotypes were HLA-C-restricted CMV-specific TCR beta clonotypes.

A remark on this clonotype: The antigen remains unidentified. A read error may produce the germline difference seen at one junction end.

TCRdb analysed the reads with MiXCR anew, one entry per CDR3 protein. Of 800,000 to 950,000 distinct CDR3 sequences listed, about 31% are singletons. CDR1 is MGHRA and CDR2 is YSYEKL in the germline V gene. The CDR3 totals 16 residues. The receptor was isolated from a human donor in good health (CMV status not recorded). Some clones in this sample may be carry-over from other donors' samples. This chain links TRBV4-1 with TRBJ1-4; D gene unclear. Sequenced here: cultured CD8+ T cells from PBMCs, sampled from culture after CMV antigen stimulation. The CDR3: CASSPLFRAGERKRFF. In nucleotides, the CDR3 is TGCGCCAGCAGCCCTCTGTTTCGGGCCGGGGAGAGAAAACGGTTTTTT.